This T cell receptor beta chain appears in the sequencing data of a study of T-cell reconstitution after alpha-beta-depleted transplantation in children. Overall study findings and caveats: The authors attributed T-cell counts and diversity one year after transplant mostly to newly produced T cells. Roughly two months post-transplant, alpha-beta T cells reportedly originated from several hundred graft clones that had expanded.

With regard to this clonotype: Its specificity is unknown.

The library targeted TCRbeta and was prepared with unique molecular identifiers. TCRdb called the PCR reads again in MiXCR, with one record for every CDR3 protein. The sample lists about 490,000 distinct CDR3 sequences; roughly a tenth were seen once. The V gene lost 4 bases and the J gene lost 7 bases, with 14 bases spanning the gap. Germline CDR1 SGHDN, CDR2 FVKESK. CDR3 length: 14 amino acids. The clonotype originates from a child aged 2 to 9 with inherited bone marrow failure, due to receive a stem cell transplant. The chain has TRBV14 and TRBJ2-1; possibly TRBD2 for D (6 bases). The sample in question was PBMCs, obtained before TCRalphabeta/CD19-depleted stem cell transplant. The CDR3 nucleotides are TGTGCCAGCAGCCGGAGGGGAGTGGGGAATGAGCAGTTCTTC. Protein product: CASSRRGVGNEQFF. Variable domain in full (rest from reference TRBV14 and TRBJ2-1): EAGVTQFPSHSVIEKGQTVTLRCDPISGHDNLYWYRRVMGKEIKFLLHFVKESKQDESGMPNNRFLAERTGGTYSTLKVQPAELEDSGVYFCASSRRGVGNEQFFGPGTRLTVL.